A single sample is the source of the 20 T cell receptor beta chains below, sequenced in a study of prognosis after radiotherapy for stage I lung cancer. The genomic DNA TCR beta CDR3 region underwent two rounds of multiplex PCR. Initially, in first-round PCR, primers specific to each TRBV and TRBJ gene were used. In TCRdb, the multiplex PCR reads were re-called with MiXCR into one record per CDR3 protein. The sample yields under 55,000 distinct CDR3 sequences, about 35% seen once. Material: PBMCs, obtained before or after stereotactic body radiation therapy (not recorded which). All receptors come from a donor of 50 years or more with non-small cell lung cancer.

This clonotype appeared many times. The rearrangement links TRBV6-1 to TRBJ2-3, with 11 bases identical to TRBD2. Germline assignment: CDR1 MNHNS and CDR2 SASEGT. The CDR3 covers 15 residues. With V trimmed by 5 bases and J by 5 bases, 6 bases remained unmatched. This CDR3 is CASSRGGLAEDTQYF. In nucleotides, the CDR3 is TGTGCCAGCAGTAGAGGGGGACTAGCGGAAGATACGCAGTATTTT.

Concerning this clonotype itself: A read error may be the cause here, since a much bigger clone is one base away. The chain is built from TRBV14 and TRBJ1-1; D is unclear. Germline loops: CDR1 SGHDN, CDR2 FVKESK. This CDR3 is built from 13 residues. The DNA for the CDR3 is TGTGCCATCAGCCAAAGTTGGTCCGCTGGGGCTTTCTTT. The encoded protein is CAISQSWSAGAFF.

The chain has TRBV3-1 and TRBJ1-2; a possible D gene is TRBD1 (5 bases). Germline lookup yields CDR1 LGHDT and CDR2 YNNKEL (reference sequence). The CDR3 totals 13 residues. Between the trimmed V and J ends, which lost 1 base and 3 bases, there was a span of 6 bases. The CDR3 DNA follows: TGTGCCAGCAGCCAAGGGGGCCACTATGGCTACACCTTC. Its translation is CASSQGGHYGYTF.

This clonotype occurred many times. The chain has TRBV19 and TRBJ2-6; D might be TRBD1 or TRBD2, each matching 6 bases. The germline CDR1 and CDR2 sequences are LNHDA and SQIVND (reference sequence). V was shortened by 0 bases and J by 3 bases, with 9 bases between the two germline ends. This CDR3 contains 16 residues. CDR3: CASSIEGGLGANVLTF. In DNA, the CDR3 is TGTGCCAGTAGTATAGAAGGGGGGCTTGGGGCCAACGTCCTGACTTTC.

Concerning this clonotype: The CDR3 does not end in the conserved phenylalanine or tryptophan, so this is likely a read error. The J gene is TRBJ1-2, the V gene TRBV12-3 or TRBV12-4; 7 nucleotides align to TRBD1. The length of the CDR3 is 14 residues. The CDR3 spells CAGSLSPQGGGYTL. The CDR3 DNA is TGTGCCGGCAGTTTAAGCCCGCAGGGGGGCGGCTACACCCTC.

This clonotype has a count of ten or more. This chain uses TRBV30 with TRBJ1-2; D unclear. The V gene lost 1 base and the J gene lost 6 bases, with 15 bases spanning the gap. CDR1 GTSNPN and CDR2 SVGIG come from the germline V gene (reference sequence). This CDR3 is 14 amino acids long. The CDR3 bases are TGTGCCTGGAGTGGGGCACTCGGGCACGATGGCTACACCTTC. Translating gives CAWSGALGHDGYTF.

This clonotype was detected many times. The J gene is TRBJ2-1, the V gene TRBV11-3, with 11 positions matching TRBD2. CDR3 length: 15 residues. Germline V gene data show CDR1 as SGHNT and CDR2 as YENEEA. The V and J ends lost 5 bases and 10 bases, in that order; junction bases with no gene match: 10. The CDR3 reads CASSIGLAGFREQFF. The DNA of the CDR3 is TGTGCCAGCAGCATCGGACTAGCGGGTTTCAGGGAGCAGTTCTTC.

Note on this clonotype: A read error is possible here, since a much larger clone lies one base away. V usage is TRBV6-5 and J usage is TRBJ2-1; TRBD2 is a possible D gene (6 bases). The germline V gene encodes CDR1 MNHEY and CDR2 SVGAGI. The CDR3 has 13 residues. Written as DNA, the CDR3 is TGTGCCAGCATTTACTCGGGAGCCCCTCGGCAGTTCTTC. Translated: CASIYSGAPRQFF.

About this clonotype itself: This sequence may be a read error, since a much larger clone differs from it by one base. This CDR3 is CSVTGRGGYTF. DNA of the CDR3: TGCAGCGTTACAGGGAGAGGGGGCTACACCTTC. This chain links TRBV29-1 with TRBJ1-2; D might be TRBD1 (6 bases). Germline V gene sequence: CDR1 SQVTM, CDR2 ANQGSEA. V lost 5 bases and J lost 8, with 12 bases in between. The CDR3 runs 11 residues.

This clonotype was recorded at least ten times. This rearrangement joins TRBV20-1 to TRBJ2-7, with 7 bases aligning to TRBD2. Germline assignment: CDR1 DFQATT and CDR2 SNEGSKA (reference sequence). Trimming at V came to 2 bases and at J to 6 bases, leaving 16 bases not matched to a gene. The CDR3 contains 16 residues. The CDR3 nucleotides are TGCAGTGCTAGACCCAGCGGACACCGGGGGGTCTCCGAGCAGTACTTC. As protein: CSARPSGHRGVSEQYF.

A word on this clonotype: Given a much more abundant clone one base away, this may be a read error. This chain's CDR3 is CASSYPRDRNQDTQYF. In nucleotides, the CDR3 is TGTGCCAGCAGTTACCCCCGGGACAGGAACCAAGATACCCAGTACTTC. The chain combines TRBV6-5 with TRBJ2-5, with TRBD1 matching over 8 bases. CDR1 is MNHEY, CDR2 SVGAGI, per germline. CDR3 size: 16 residues.

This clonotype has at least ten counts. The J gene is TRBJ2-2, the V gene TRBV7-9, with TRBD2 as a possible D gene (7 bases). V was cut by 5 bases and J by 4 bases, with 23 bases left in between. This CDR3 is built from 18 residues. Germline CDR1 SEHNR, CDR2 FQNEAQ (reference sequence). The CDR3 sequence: CASSPGGGGLELTGELFF. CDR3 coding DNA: TGTGCCAGCAGCCCAGGAGGGGGGGGACTGGAACTCACCGGGGAGCTGTTTTTT.

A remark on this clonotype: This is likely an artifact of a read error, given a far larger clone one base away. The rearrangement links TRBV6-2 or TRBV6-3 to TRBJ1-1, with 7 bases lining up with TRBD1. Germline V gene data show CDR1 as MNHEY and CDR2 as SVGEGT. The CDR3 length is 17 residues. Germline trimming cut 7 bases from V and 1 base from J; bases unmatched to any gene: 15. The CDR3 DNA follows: TGTGCCAGCAAAAGAACCCAGGGGGGATCGGGGAACACTGAAGCTTTCTTT. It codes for CASKRTQGGSGNTEAFF.

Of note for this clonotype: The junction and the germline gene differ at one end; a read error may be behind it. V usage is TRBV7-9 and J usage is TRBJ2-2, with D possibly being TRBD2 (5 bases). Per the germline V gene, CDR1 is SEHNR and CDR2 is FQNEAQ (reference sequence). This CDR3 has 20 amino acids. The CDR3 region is CASSLGAYGKSLTNTGEMFF. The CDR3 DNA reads TGTGCCAGCAGCTTAGGCGCGTACGGAAAGAGCTTGACGAACACCGGGGAGATGTTTTTT.

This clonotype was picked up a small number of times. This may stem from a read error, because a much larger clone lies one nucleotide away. The CDR3 bases are TGCAGTGCTAGACTGGGCACTGAAGCTTTCTTT. It yields the protein CSARLGTEAFF. V gene TRBV20-1 combines with J gene TRBJ1-1; D remains ambiguous. This CDR3 region has 11 residues. Trimming stripped 2 bases from V and 4 bases from J, with 5 bases between. Germline assignment: CDR1 DFQATT and CDR2 SNEGSKA (reference sequence).

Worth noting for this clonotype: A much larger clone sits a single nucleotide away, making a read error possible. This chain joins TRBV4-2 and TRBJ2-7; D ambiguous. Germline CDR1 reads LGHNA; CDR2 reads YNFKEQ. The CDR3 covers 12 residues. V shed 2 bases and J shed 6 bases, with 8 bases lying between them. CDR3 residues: CASSQWSLEQYF. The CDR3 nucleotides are TGTGCCAGCAGCCAATGGTCCCTCGAGCAGTACTTC.

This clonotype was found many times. CDR3 nucleotide sequence: TGTGCCTGGGGCCAGGAGACCCAGTACTTC. Translating gives CAWGQETQYF. J is TRBJ2-5 and V is TRBV30; D is uncertain. Trimming left V 5 bases short and J 5 bases short, with 6 bases between. The CDR3 loop spans 10 amino acids. Germline assignment: CDR1 GTSNPN and CDR2 SVGIG (reference sequence).

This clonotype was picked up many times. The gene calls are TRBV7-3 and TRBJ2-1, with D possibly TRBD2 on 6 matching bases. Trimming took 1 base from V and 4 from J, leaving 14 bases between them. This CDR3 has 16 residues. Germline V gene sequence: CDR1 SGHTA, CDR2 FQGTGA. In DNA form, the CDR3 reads TGTGCCAGCAGCTTAAAGGGAGGATCTATGTACAATGAGCAGTTCTTC. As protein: CASSLKGGSMYNEQFF.

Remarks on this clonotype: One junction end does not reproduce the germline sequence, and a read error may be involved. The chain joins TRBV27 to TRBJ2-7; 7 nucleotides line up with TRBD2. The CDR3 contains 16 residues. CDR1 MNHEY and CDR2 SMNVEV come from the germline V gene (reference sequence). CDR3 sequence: CPSRLGSREAFYEQYF. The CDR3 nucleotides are TGTCCCAGCAGGTTAGGGTCCCGGGAGGCCTTCTACGAGCAGTACTTC.

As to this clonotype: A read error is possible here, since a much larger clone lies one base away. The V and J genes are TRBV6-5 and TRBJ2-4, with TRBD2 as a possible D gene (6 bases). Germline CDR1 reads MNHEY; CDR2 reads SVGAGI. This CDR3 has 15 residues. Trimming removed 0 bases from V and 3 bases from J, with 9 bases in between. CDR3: CASSYSTSYKNIQYF. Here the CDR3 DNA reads TGTGCCAGCAGTTACTCAACTAGCTACAAAAACATTCAGTACTTC.